This TCR beta chain was identified in a study of CXCR3-negative and CXCR3-positive naive CD8 T cells. CDR3 size: 13 residues. The V gene's germline CDR1 is SEHNR and CDR2 FQNEAQ (reference sequence). UMI-labeled TRB cDNA libraries were prepared by 5' RACE. TCRdb re-called the 5' RACE reads and catalogs CDR3 proteins one per entry, DNA excluded. The table lists about 39,000 distinct CDR3 sequences. J is TRBJ2-7 and V is TRBV7-9; the TRBD1 assignment by TCRdb is unverifiable without DNA. The specimen was naive CXCR3- CD8+ T cells from blood. Subset reported: CD45RO-CCR7+CD27+CD95- naive CD8+ T cells lacking CXCR3 (TNR3-). The receptor's source is a human donor in good health. Some clones in this sample may be carry-over from other donors' samples. CDR3: CASSLDWGYEQYF.